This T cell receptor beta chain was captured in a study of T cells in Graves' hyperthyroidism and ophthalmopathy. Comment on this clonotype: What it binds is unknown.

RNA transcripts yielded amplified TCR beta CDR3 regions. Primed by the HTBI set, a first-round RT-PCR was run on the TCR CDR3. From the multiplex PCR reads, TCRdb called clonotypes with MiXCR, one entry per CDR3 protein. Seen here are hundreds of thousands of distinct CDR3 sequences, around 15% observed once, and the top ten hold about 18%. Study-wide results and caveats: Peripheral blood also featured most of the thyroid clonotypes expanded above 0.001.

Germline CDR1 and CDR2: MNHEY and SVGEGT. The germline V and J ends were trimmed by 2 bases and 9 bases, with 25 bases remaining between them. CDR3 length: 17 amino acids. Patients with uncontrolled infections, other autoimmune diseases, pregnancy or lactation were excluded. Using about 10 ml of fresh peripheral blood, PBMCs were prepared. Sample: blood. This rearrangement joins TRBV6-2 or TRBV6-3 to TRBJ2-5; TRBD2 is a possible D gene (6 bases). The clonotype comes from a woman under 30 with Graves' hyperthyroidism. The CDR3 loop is CASSYGVWSGDRVAQYF. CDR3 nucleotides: TGTGCCAGCAGTTACGGCGTGTGGTCGGGGGACCGCGTGGCCCAGTACTTC.